The next 22 T cell receptor beta chains were all read from a single sample in a study of T cell changes during pregnancy in multiple sclerosis. Libraries were prepared by immunoSEQ multiplex PCR; TCRdb keeps only in-frame clonotypes and omits some of them. The table lists around 35,000 clones, 92% of them singletons, with 1.2% in the top ten. The sample was PBMCs (not recorded whether the cells were cultured). Receptors were obtained from a female donor with multiple sclerosis, enrolled in a pregnancy study.

The chain combines TRBV5-4 with TRBJ2-7; no reliable D call. This CDR3 spans 17 amino acids. Between the trimmed V and J ends, which lost 4 bases and 7 bases, there was a span of 27 bases. Germline V CDR1 and CDR2: SGHNT, YYREEE (reference sequence). The CDR3 sequence is CASSLQITGRGKGEQYF. The DNA of the CDR3 is TGTGCCAGCAGCCTCCAGATTACTGGTCGAGGCAAGGGAGAGCAGTACTTC.

The V gene is TRBV27, the J gene TRBJ2-5, with 9 bases aligning to TRBD1. The CDR3 runs 16 residues. Germline CDR1 MNHEY, CDR2 SMNVEV (reference sequence). The V segment lost 5 bases and the J segment 5 bases; nucleotides outside the gene matches: 12. The chain's CDR3 is CASSPRGTGLPETQYF. The CDR3 nucleotides are TGTGCCAGCAGTCCCCGAGGGACAGGGCTTCCGGAGACCCAGTACTTC.

The chain joins TRBV5-1 to TRBJ1-2; tentative D call: TRBD1 (5 bases). V was clipped by 3 bases and J by 4 bases, with 13 bases between them. Germline V lookup: CDR1 SGHRS, CDR2 YFSETQ. The CDR3 has 14 amino acids. The DNA for the CDR3 is TGCGCCAGCAGCTCGGGAGGGGAAGGCTATGGCTACACCTTC. Residues: CASSSGGEGYGYTF.

The V gene is TRBV6-1, the J gene TRBJ1-2, with TRBD1 matching 10 bases. Trimming at V came to 5 bases and at J to 6 bases, leaving 9 bases not matched to a gene. The CDR3 covers 15 residues. Germline CDR1 is MNHNS and CDR2 is SASEGT. The CDR3 nucleotides read TGTGCCAGCAGTACCCGTGGACAGGGGGGCGATGGCTACACCTTC. Its translation: CASSTRGQGGDGYTF.

This clone appeared a single time. The CDR3 sequence is CASKEVRYGYTF. The CDR3 DNA sequence: TGTGCCAGTAAGGAGGTTCGCTATGGCTACACCTTC. The chain carries TRBV19 and TRBJ1-2; D unresolved. V lost 7 bases and J lost 4, with 10 bases in between. Germline CDR1 is LNHDA and CDR2 is SQIVND (reference sequence). The CDR3 is 12 residues long.

The CDR3 here is CASSEFYEQYF. As DNA, the CDR3 is TGTGCCAGCAGTGAATTCTACGAGCAGTACTTC. The V call is TRBV6-5, the J call TRBJ2-7; no clear D. Germline loops: CDR1 MNHEY, CDR2 SVGAGI. The CDR3 has 11 amino acids. V was shortened by 5 bases and J by 3 bases, with 5 bases between the two germline ends.

For this clone: The same CDR3 also results from other DNA sequences found in this sample. J is TRBJ2-5 and V is TRBV7-2, with 9 bases aligning to TRBD2. Germline V gene sequence: CDR1 SGHTA, CDR2 FQGNSA. Unmatched junction bases numbered 5, after V lost 8 bases and J lost 4 bases. The CDR3 spans 13 residues. In DNA, the CDR3 is TGTGCCAGCCGAGCGGGAGGCGGAGAGACCCAGTACTTC. It translates to CASRAGGGETQYF. Full variable domain (remainder filled in from reference TRBV7-2 and TRBJ2-5): GAGVSQSPSNKVTEKGKDVELRCDPISGHTALYWYRQSLGQGLEFLIYFQGNSAPDKSGLPSDRFSAERTGGSVSTLTIQRTQQEDSAVYLCASRAGGGETQYFGPGTRLLVL.

This clone was recorded only once. The V and J genes are TRBV4-1 and TRBJ1-2, with D unresolved. Germline assignment: CDR1 MGHRA and CDR2 YSYEKL. This CDR3 region has 15 residues. The V end was cut by 0 bases, the J end by 3 bases, with 11 bases between. The CDR3 loop reads CASSQDQSGYYGYTF. The CDR3 coding sequence is TGCGCCAGCAGCCAAGATCAATCGGGCTACTATGGCTACACCTTC.

This chain links TRBV4-1 with TRBJ2-7; D is possibly TRBD2 (6 bases). Trimming removed 4 bases at V and 7 bases at J, with 26 bases between. The germline CDR1 and CDR2 sequences are MGHRA and YSYEKL. The CDR3 totals 17 residues. CDR3 residues: CASSPPLRTGGSGEQYF. The CDR3 coding sequence is TGCGCCAGCAGCCCCCCCTTAAGAACAGGAGGGTCAGGGGAGCAGTACTTC.

The chain recombines TRBV7-8 with TRBJ2-3, with 8 bases that match TRBD2. The CDR3 is 16 amino acids. Germline V gene lookup returns CDR1 SGHVS and CDR2 FQNEAQ. The V segment lost 3 bases and the J segment 0 bases; nucleotides outside the gene matches: 5. This CDR3 is CASSFFPSGSTDTQYF. Here the CDR3 DNA reads TGTGCCAGCAGCTTTTTCCCTAGCGGGAGCACAGATACGCAGTATTTT.

The rearrangement links TRBV29-1 to TRBJ1-1; D possibly corresponds to TRBD1 (6 bases). The germline V gene encodes CDR1 SQVTM and CDR2 ANQGSEA. The CDR3 is 15 amino acids. V was pared by 1 base and J by 3 bases, with 15 bases between. This CDR3 reads CSVEVRGRGDTEAFF. CDR3 nucleotide sequence: TGCAGCGTTGAAGTACGAGGCAGGGGTGACACTGAAGCTTTCTTT.

The chain couples TRBV18 to TRBJ2-7; 7 bases align to TRBD1. The V segment lost 3 bases and the J segment 3 bases; nucleotides outside the gene matches: 11. CDR1 KGHSH and CDR2 LQKENI come from the germline V gene. The CDR3 is 16 residues long. The CDR3 DNA sequence: TGTGCCAGCTCACCGTCCGAGACAGGGATCGGCTACGAGCAGTACTTC. Translated, it gives CASSPSETGIGYEQYF.

The chain joins TRBV2 to TRBJ2-1; 9 nucleotides align to TRBD2. The trim removed 8 bases at V and 5 bases at J, leaving 4 bases unmatched. CDR1 SNHLY and CDR2 FYNNEI come from the germline V gene. This CDR3 is 13 amino acids long. CDR3 region: CASGRLADNEQFF. CDR3 nucleotides: TGTGCCAGCGGAAGACTAGCGGACAATGAGCAGTTCTTC.

The chain employs TRBV6-1 and TRBJ1-5; D gene uncertain. V dropped 0 bases and J dropped 10 bases, with 10 bases sitting between them. Germline assignment: CDR1 MNHNS and CDR2 SASEGT. This CDR3 region has 13 residues. CDR3 bases: TGTGCCAGCAGTGAAGCAGACGGGGTCCCCCAGCATTTT. Translated, it gives CASSEADGVPQHF.

V gene TRBV28 combines with J gene TRBJ2-7; tentative D call: TRBD2 (6 bases). The CDR3 has 15 amino acids. Germline V lookup: CDR1 MDHEN, CDR2 SYDVKM. Trimming took off 1 base at V and 0 bases at J, with 10 bases between the two ends. The CDR3 DNA reads TGTGCCAGCAGTTTATATAGCGGAAGCTCCTACGAGCAGTACTTC. Residues: CASSLYSGSSYEQYF.

The chain joins TRBV7-9 to TRBJ2-7, with 8 bases lining up with TRBD1. CDR1 and CDR2 (germline): SEHNR, FQNEAQ (reference sequence). The CDR3 is 14 amino acids. The V gene end was trimmed by 3 bases and the J gene end by 2 bases; junction bases not matched to a gene: 3. The CDR3 loop reads CASSFGQGTYEQYF. CDR3 bases: TGTGCCAGCAGCTTCGGACAGGGAACCTACGAGCAGTACTTC.

This rearrangement joins TRBV27 to TRBJ2-1; TRBD2 might be the D (6 bases). The CDR3 totals 16 residues. The V end lost 2 bases, the J end lost 1 base, and 12 bases lay between the germline ends. The germline V gene encodes CDR1 MNHEY and CDR2 SMNVEV (reference sequence). CDR3 protein: CASSLGGTPSYNEQFF. The CDR3 nucleotides read TGTGCCAGCAGTTTAGGCGGGACCCCTTCCTACAATGAGCAGTTCTTC.

The chain links TRBV10-1 to TRBJ2-7; D ambiguous. With 2 bases removed from V and 2 bases from J, the gap between germline ends came to 7 bases. This CDR3 region has 13 residues. CDR1 WNHNN and CDR2 SYGVQD come from the germline V gene (reference sequence). Written as DNA, the CDR3 is TGCGCCAGCAGTGAGGACATAGCCTACGAGCAGTACTTC. Protein sequence: CASSEDIAYEQYF.

V usage is TRBV27 and J usage is TRBJ2-3; 7 bases match TRBD1. The germline gives CDR1 MNHEY, CDR2 SMNVEV (reference sequence). The CDR3 consists of 16 residues. V lost 5 bases to trimming and J lost 5 bases; unmatched junction nucleotides: 13. This chain's CDR3 is CASSRLPAGGGDTQYF. DNA for the CDR3: TGTGCCAGCAGTCGACTGCCAGCAGGGGGTGGAGATACGCAGTATTTT.

This clone was recorded only once. The V call is TRBV7-2, the J call TRBJ2-3, with 10 bases fitting TRBD2. This CDR3 has 16 amino acids. V gave up 3 bases and J gave up 5 bases; unmatched junction bases: 8. The germline gives CDR1 SGHTA, CDR2 FQGNSA. DNA for the CDR3: TGTGCCAGCAGCTTGTCCAGCGGGAGGGTGAAAGATACGCAGTATTTT. As protein: CASSLSSGRVKDTQYF.

The CDR3 spells CASSNQHLANTGELFF. The CDR3 DNA sequence: TGTGCCAGCAGCAACCAACACCTCGCGAACACCGGGGAGCTGTTTTTT. The rearrangement joins TRBV21-1 to TRBJ2-2; the D call in the table, TRBD1, was not verified against the DNA. TRBV21-1 is deemed a pseudogene. This CDR3 spans 16 amino acids.

The rearrangement links TRBV6-4 to TRBJ2-1; 8 bases fit TRBD1. V lost 4 bases to trimming and J lost 8 bases; unmatched junction nucleotides: 4. The CDR3 length is 13 residues. The V gene's germline CDR1 is MRHNA and CDR2 SNTAGT. The chain's CDR3 is CASSGDRGDEQFF. Here the CDR3 DNA reads TGTGCCAGCAGTGGCGACAGGGGTGATGAGCAGTTCTTC.